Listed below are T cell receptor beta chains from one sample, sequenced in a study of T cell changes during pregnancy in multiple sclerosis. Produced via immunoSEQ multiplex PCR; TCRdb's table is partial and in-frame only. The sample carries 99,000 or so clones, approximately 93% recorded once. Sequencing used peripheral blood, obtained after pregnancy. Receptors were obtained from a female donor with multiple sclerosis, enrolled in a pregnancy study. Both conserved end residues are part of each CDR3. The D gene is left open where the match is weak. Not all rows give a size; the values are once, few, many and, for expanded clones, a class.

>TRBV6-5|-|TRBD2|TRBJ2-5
CASRNLAGGYETQYF
TGTGCCAGCAGAAACCTAGCGGGAGGATATGAGACCCAGTACTTC
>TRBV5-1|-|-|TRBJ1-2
CASSAGGSNYGYTF
TGCGCCAGCAGCGCCGGCGGGTCAAACTATGGCTACACCTTC
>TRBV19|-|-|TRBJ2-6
CASTPTGKGANVLTF
TGTGCCAGTACCCCCACAGGGAAAGGGGCCAACGTCCTGACTTTC
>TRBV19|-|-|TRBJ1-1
CASSIGPRTEAFF
TGTGCCAGTAGTATAGGGCCCCGCACTGAAGCTTTCTTT
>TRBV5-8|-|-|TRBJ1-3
CASSLGQGLVIGNTIYF
TGTGCCAGCAGCTTGGGGCAGGGGCTCGTGATAGGAAACACCATATATTTT
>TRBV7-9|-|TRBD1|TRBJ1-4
CASSLDRGRNEKLFF
TGTGCCAGCAGCCTCGACAGGGGTCGTAATGAAAAACTGTTTTTT
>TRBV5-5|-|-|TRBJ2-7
CASSLGTTPSYEQYF
TGTGCCAGCAGCTTGGGGACTACTCCCTCCTACGAGCAGTACTTC
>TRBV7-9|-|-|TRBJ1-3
CASSPPGPGGNTIYF
TGTGCCAGCAGCCCCCCGGGCCCGGGGGGAAACACCATATATTTT
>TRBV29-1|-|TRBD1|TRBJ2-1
CSVEGPWTGRNEQFF
TGCAGCGTTGAAGGCCCATGGACAGGGAGGAATGAGCAGTTCTTC
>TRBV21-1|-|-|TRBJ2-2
CASKGTSGSTANTGELFF
TGTGCCAGCAAGGGGACTAGCGGGAGTACCGCGAACACCGGGGAGCTGTTTTTT
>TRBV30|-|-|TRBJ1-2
CAWSVRGGITYGYTF
TGTGCCTGGAGTGTAAGGGGGGGAATCACCTATGGCTACACCTTC
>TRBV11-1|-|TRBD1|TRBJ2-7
CASSFTHGGDRGPVEQYF
TGTGCCAGCAGCTTTACCCATGGGGGCGACAGGGGGCCAGTCGAGCAGTACTTC
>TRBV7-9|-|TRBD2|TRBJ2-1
CASSSTHGRETSKQFF
TGTGCCAGCAGCTCCACCCACGGGCGGGAGACTAGTAAGCAGTTCTTC
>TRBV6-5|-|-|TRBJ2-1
CASSYSRAGLIEQFF
TGTGCCAGCAGTTACTCTCGGGCGGGACTGATTGAGCAGTTCTTC
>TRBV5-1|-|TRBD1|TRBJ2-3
CASSLQGGTDTQYF
TGCGCCAGCAGCTTGCAGGGGGGCACAGATACGCAGTATTTT
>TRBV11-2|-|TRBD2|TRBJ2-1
CASSLARASSGRGEQFF
TGTGCCAGCAGCTTAGCGCGGGCGTCTAGCGGGAGGGGAGAGCAGTTCTTC
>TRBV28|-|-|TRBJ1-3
CASSLSQTEGNSGNTIYF
TGTGCCAGCAGCTTATCCCAGACGGAGGGAAACTCTGGAAACACCATATATTTT
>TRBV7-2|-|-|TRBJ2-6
CANGPGAGANVLTF
TGTGCCAATGGTCCAGGGGCTGGGGCCAACGTCCTGACTTTC
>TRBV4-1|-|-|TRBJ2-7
CASSQESGMWSYEQYF
TGCGCCAGCAGCCAAGAATCAGGGATGTGGTCCTACGAGCAGTACTTC
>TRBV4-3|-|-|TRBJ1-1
CASSQDGRALKAFF
TGCGCCAGCAGCCAAGATGGCAGGGCCCTGAAAGCTTTCTTT
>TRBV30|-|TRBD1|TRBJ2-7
CAWSLGTGALDEQYF
TGTGCCTGGAGTCTAGGGACAGGGGCTCTTGACGAGCAGTACTTC
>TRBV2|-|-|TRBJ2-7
CASSELEGPYEQYF
TGTGCCAGCAGTGAATTGGAGGGTCCCTACGAGCAGTACTTC
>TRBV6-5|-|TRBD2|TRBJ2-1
CASSYRTSGEQFF
TGTGCCAGCAGTTACCGTACTAGCGGAGAGCAGTTCTTC
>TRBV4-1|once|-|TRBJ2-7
CASSQPGPTYEQYF
TGCGCCAGCAGCCAACCAGGCCCCACCTACGAGCAGTACTTC
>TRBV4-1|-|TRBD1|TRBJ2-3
CASSQDTFRDRGKDTQYF
TGCGCCAGCAGCCAAGATACGTTTAGGGACAGGGGAAAAGATACGCAGTATTTT
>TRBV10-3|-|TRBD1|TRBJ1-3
CAISVLHGQVSGNTIYF
TGTGCCATCAGTGTCCTTCACGGACAGGTCTCTGGAAACACCATATATTTT
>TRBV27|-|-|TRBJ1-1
CASSSGQTLLNTEAFF
TGTGCCAGCAGTTCAGGACAGACTTTATTGAACACTGAAGCTTTCTTT
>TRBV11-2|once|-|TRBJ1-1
CASSATGGRRAFF
TGTGCCAGCAGCGCCACCGGGGGACGCCGAGCTTTCTTT
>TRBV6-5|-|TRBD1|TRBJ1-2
CASRETGAILSSF
TGTGCCAGCAGGGAGACAGGGGCGATTCTGAGCTCCTTC
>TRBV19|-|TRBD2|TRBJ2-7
CASSGRAYEQYF
TGTGCCAGTAGCGGGAGGGCCTACGAGCAGTACTTC
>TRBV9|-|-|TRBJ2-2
CASSVPKGLPNTGELFF
TGTGCCAGCAGCGTTCCCAAGGGACTTCCGAACACCGGGGAGCTGTTTTTT
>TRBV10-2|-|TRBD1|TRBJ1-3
CASSEQGAGNTIYF
TGCGCCAGCAGTGAACAGGGGGCCGGAAACACCATATATTTT
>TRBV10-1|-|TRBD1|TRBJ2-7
CASSELGQDYEQYF
TGCGCCAGCAGTGAGTTGGGACAGGACTACGAGCAGTACTTC
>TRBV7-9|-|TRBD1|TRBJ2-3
CASRPDRGNTDTQYF
TGTGCCAGCAGACCCGACAGGGGTAACACAGATACGCAGTATTTT
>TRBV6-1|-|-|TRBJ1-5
CASAHYSNQPQHF
TGTGCCAGCGCACATTATAGCAATCAGCCCCAGCATTTT
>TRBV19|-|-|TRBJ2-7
CASSTGWEQYF
TGTGCCAGTAGTACGGGGTGGGAGCAGTACTTC
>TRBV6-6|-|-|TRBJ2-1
CASRKGDEQFF
TGTGCCAGCAGAAAAGGGGATGAGCAGTTCTTC
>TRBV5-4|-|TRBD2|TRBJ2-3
CASSWKREVASTDTQYF
TGTGCCAGCAGCTGGAAGCGGGAGGTCGCGTCGACAGATACGCAGTATTTT
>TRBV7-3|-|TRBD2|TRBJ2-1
CASSPSGSSYNEQFF
TGTGCCAGCAGCCCGAGCGGGAGCTCCTACAATGAGCAGTTCTTC
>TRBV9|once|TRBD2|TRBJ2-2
CASSATSGSNTGELFF
TGTGCCAGCAGCGCTACTAGCGGGTCGAACACCGGGGAGCTGTTTTTT
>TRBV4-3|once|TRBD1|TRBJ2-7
CASSQDWDRGITYEQYF
TGCGCCAGCAGCCAAGATTGGGACAGGGGAATTACCTACGAGCAGTACTTC
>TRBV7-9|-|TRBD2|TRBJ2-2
CASSLTSGTNTGELFF
TGTGCCAGCAGCCTGACTAGCGGCACGAACACCGGGGAGCTGTTTTTT